The 29 T cell receptor beta chains presented below share a single source sample, sequenced in a study of blood T cell repertoires in COVID-19. Produced via immunoSEQ multiplex PCR; TCRdb's table is partial and in-frame only. The data show about 250,000 clones, with about nine tenths seen just once and roughly 16% held by the top ten. The source material was PBMCs or T cells enriched from blood (not recorded which). The receptors come from a young man who had recovered from COVID-19.

This chain uses TRBV19 with TRBJ1-2; D is undetermined. In germline, CDR1 is LNHDA, CDR2 SQIVND (reference sequence). The CDR3 is 13 amino acids. V lost 5 bases and J 1 base, leaving 8 bases between the germline ends. DNA for the CDR3: TGTGCCAGTAGTCCAACACATAACTATGGCTACACCTTC. It encodes CASSPTHNYGYTF.

This rearrangement joins TRBV5-5 to TRBJ2-1, with D maybe TRBD2 (6 bases). Germline CDR1 reads SGHKS; CDR2 reads YYEKEE (reference sequence). There are 17 residues in the CDR3. The ends were cut back, 4 bases at V and 3 bases at J, with 20 bases in the middle. For the CDR3, the DNA is TGTGCCAGCAGCACTCATCCCTCGGGAGAGATCTACAATGAGCAGTTCTTC. As protein: CASSTHPSGEIYNEQFF.

The table lists this clone with a few counts. This sequence joins TRBV7-9 and TRBJ2-7; 11 bases map to TRBD1. V trimming: 5 bases; J trimming: 6 bases; junction bases outside the gene matches: 6. Germline V lookup: CDR1 SEHNR, CDR2 FQNEAQ (reference sequence). This CDR3 is built from 14 residues. CDR3 protein: CASSNGQGAGEQYF. The CDR3 nucleotides read TGTGCCAGCAGCAATGGACAGGGGGCGGGCGAGCAGTACTTC.

This rearrangement joins TRBV29-1 to TRBJ2-5; tentative D call: TRBD2 (7 bases). The CDR3 loop spans 14 amino acids. V was clipped by 3 bases and J by 4 bases, with 15 bases between them. Germline V gene lookup returns CDR1 SQVTM and CDR2 ANQGSEA. The DNA of the CDR3 is TGCAGCGTTGACCCGAGGGGGGGAGGAGAGACCCAGTACTTC. It is translated as CSVDPRGGGETQYF.

The V call is TRBV3-1 (or the pseudogene TRBV3-2), the J call TRBJ1-2; TRBD1 is a possible D gene (6 bases). This CDR3 comprises 14 residues. Trimming cost V 1 base and J 7 bases, with 13 bases left between them. Germline V lookup: CDR1 LGHDT, CDR2 YNNKEL (reference sequence). CDR3: CASSQAAGAGGYTF. The DNA for the CDR3 is TGTGCCAGCAGCCAAGCCGCGGGGGCTGGTGGCTACACCTTC.

CDR3 amino acids: CASSPPTGQGLYALHF. DNA of the CDR3: TGTGCCAGCAGCCCCCCCACGGGACAGGGTTTATATGCCCTCCACTTT. The chain uses TRBV7-6 and TRBJ1-6; 9 bases fit TRBD1. V shed 5 bases and J 14 bases; nucleotides not matched to a gene: 16. The germline CDR1 and CDR2 sequences are SGHVS and FNYEAQ. The CDR3 runs to 16 residues.

The chain is built from TRBV25-1 and TRBJ1-2, with 8 bases lining up with TRBD1. Germline values: CDR1 MGHDK, CDR2 SYGVNS. Losses at the gene ends were 6 bases for V and 8 bases for J; bases not matched to a gene: 8. This CDR3 is 13 amino acids long. The CDR3 coding sequence is TGTGCCAGCAGCTGGACAGGGCAGGGGGGCTACACCTTC. Amino acid sequence: CASSWTGQGGYTF.

The V and J genes are TRBV19 and TRBJ2-1; 8 bases align to TRBD2. V lost 5 bases to trimming and J lost 7 bases; unmatched junction nucleotides: 13. The CDR3 loop spans 16 amino acids. Germline CDR1 is LNHDA and CDR2 is SQIVND (reference sequence). The CDR3 nucleotides read TGTGCCAGTAGTTCTAGGGGACTAGGACTATCAAATGAGCAGTTCTTC. Its translation is CASSSRGLGLSNEQFF.

This rearrangement joins TRBV9 to TRBJ2-7; 9 bases match TRBD2. The V gene's germline CDR1 is SGDLS and CDR2 YYNGEE. Trimming took 0 bases from V and 0 from J; bases not matched to a gene: 1. CDR3 length equals 15 residues. The CDR3 is CASSVGGRASYEQYF. Here the CDR3 DNA reads TGTGCCAGCAGCGTAGGCGGGAGGGCCTCCTACGAGCAGTACTTC.

V and J are TRBV19 and TRBJ1-1; D unclear. Trimming shortened V by 6 bases and J by 5 bases, and 22 bases separated the two germline ends. From germline, CDR1 is LNHDA and CDR2 SQIVND (reference sequence). The CDR3 extends over 16 amino acids. The CDR3 protein is CASRSRLEREGTEAFF. CDR3 in DNA: TGTGCCAGTAGGTCACGCCTTGAAAGGGAGGGTACTGAAGCTTTCTTT. The full variable domain, its missing parts supplied by reference TRBV19 and TRBJ1-1, is DGGITQSPKYLFRKEGQNVTLSCEQNLNHDAMYWYRQDPGQGLRLIYYSQIVNDFQKGDIAEGYSVSREKKESFPLTVTSAQKNPTAFYLCASRSRLEREGTEAFFGQGTRLTVV.

The genes are TRBV4-2 and TRBJ2-7; TRBD1 agrees at 8 bases. This CDR3 is built from 14 residues. The ends lost 5 bases at V and 6 bases at J; junction bases unmatched: 9. Germline V CDR1 and CDR2: LGHNA, YNFKEQ. The CDR3 protein is CASSSTGVPLEQYF. In DNA, the CDR3 is TGTGCCAGCAGCTCGACAGGGGTTCCTCTCGAGCAGTACTTC.

CDR3 sequence: CASSEGWTNNSPLHF. The CDR3 nucleotides are TGTGCCAGCAGTGAGGGTTGGACAAATAATTCACCCCTCCACTTT. This chain joins TRBV25-1 and TRBJ1-6; TRBD1 is a possible D gene (5 bases). From germline, CDR1 is MGHDK and CDR2 SYGVNS. CDR3 length: 15 amino acids. V dropped 3 bases and J dropped 5 bases, with 11 bases sitting between them.

This clone has just a few counts. Other DNA sequences in the same sample also yield this CDR3. This rearrangement joins TRBV7-2 to TRBJ1-1; D might be TRBD1 (5 bases). The V end lost 3 bases, the J end lost 2 bases, and 7 bases lay between the germline ends. Germline assignment: CDR1 SGHTA and CDR2 FQGNSA. This CDR3 is built from 13 residues. The CDR3 DNA reads TGTGCCAGCAGCTTCGGGGGAAACACTGAAGCTTTCTTT. Translating it yields CASSFGGNTEAFF.

The genes are TRBV7-9 and TRBJ2-7; TRBD1 matches at 9 bases. This CDR3 has 15 residues. CDR1 and CDR2 (germline): SEHNR, FQNEAQ (reference sequence). The junction had 11 bases not matched to a gene; V was cut back by 7 bases and J by 4 bases. CDR3 sequence: CASTPSGTGLYEQYF. CDR3 DNA sequence: TGTGCCAGCACCCCGTCCGGGACAGGGTTGTACGAGCAGTACTTC.

This clone was found once. The chain uses TRBV4-1 and TRBJ2-7; maybe TRBD1 (5 bases). Germline V gives CDR1 MGHRA, CDR2 YSYEKL. This CDR3 spans 16 amino acids. V was pared by 1 base and J by 3 bases, with 16 bases between. The CDR3: CASSQGGRDLYYEQYF. For the CDR3, the DNA is TGCGCCAGCAGCCAAGGGGGCAGGGATTTATACTACGAGCAGTACTTC.

CDR3 amino acids: CASTPIETGGNNEQFF. As DNA, the CDR3 is TGCGCCAGCACCCCAATCGAGACAGGGGGAAACAATGAGCAGTTCTTC. J is TRBJ2-1 and V is TRBV5-1, with 9 bases that match TRBD1. Germline-derived CDR1 and CDR2 are SGHRS and YFSETQ. The junction had 12 bases not matched to a gene; V was cut back by 6 bases and J by 5 bases. The CDR3 is 16 amino acids.

V is TRBV12-3 or TRBV12-4 and J is TRBJ2-1, with TRBD1 as a possible D gene (5 bases). This CDR3 is 13 amino acids long. V dropped 6 bases and J dropped 2 bases, with 8 bases sitting between them. The CDR3 spells CASSRETYNEQFF. CDR3 nucleotide sequence: TGTGCCAGCAGCAGGGAAACCTACAATGAGCAGTTCTTC.

The chain carries TRBV11-2 and TRBJ2-5; 7 nucleotides agree with TRBD1. The junction had 5 bases not matched to a gene; V was cut back by 2 bases and J by 5 bases. The CDR3 runs 14 residues. Germline CDR1 and CDR2: SGHAT and FQNNGV. This CDR3 reads CASSLITGVETQYF. The CDR3, as DNA: TGTGCCAGCAGCTTAATAACAGGGGTCGAGACCCAGTACTTC. The full variable domain, with the rest looked up from reference TRBV11-2 and TRBJ2-5, is EAGVAQSPRYKIIEKRQSVAFWCNPISGHATLYWYQQILGQGPKLLIQFQNNGVVDDSQLPKDRFSAERLKGVDSTLKIQPAKLEDSAVYLCASSLITGVETQYFGPGTRLLVL.

The chain couples TRBV7-8 to TRBJ2-3, with D perhaps TRBD2 (6 bases). The germline V gene has CDR1 SGHVS and CDR2 FQNEAQ. Between the trimmed V and J ends, which lost 5 bases and 4 bases, there was a span of 19 bases. The CDR3 loop spans 16 amino acids. The CDR3 DNA follows: TGTGCCAGCAGCATCAGACTAGGGAGGAGGGCAGATACGCAGTATTTT. Its protein product is CASSIRLGRRADTQYF.

This clone has more than one count but fewer than ten. The chain's CDR3 is CASSQAPSGGAGQETQYF. The CDR3, as DNA: TGTGCCAGCAGCCAAGCCCCTAGCGGGGGGGCGGGGCAAGAGACCCAGTACTTC. The rearrangement joins TRBV4-2 to TRBJ2-5; TRBD2 matches at 12 bases. Germline assignment: CDR1 LGHNA and CDR2 YNFKEQ. V lost 1 base and J lost 2; bases outside the gene matches: 8. CDR3 size: 18 residues.

Comment on this clone: This CDR3 is also generated by other DNA sequences in the sample. The genes are TRBV7-9 and TRBJ2-5; 7 nucleotides agree with TRBD1. Germline V gene lookup returns CDR1 SEHNR and CDR2 FQNEAQ (reference sequence). The CDR3 extends over 13 amino acids. The ends lost 6 bases at V and 2 bases at J; junction bases unmatched: 3. CDR3 sequence: CASSRDSQETQYF. The CDR3 nucleotides read TGTGCCAGCAGTCGGGACAGTCAAGAGACCCAGTACTTC. Full variable domain (missing parts from reference TRBV7-9 and TRBJ2-5): DTGVSQNPRHKITKRGQNVTFRCDPISEHNRLYWYRQTLGQGPEFLTYFQNEAQLEKSRLLSDRFSAERPKGSFSTLEIQRTEQGDSAMYLCASSRDSQETQYFGPGTRLLVL.

V usage is TRBV11-3 and J usage is TRBJ2-7, with 7 bases identical to TRBD2. The CDR3 is 15 amino acids. J gave up 0 bases and V 1 base, and 3 bases lay outside the gene matches. Germline V gene lookup returns CDR1 SGHNT and CDR2 YENEEA. The CDR3 DNA is TGTGCCAGCAGCTTAGCGGGGGGAAGCTCCTACGAGCAGTACTTC. This codes for CASSLAGGSSYEQYF.

This chain connects TRBV7-2 to TRBJ1-1; D uncertain. The CDR3 loop spans 13 amino acids. V lost 5 bases and J lost 7, with 14 bases in between. Germline V gene data show CDR1 as SGHTA and CDR2 as FQGNSA. CDR3 in amino acids: CASSQRRSLEAFF. Written as DNA, the CDR3 is TGTGCCAGCAGCCAGCGTCGGTCCCTTGAAGCTTTCTTT. Drawing the rest from reference TRBV7-2 and TRBJ1-1, the complete variable domain is GAGVSQSPSNKVTEKGKDVELRCDPISGHTALYWYRQSLGQGLEFLIYFQGNSAPDKSGLPSDRFSAERTGGSVSTLTIQRTQQEDSAVYLCASSQRRSLEAFFGQGTRLTVV.

This clone was detected once. The J gene is TRBJ2-1, the V gene TRBV5-4; 8 bases are shared with TRBD2. Unmatched junction bases numbered 0, after V lost 3 bases and J lost 1 base. Germline V lookup: CDR1 SGHNT, CDR2 YYREEE (reference sequence). The CDR3 extends over 14 amino acids. For the CDR3, the DNA is TGTGCCAGCAGCTCTAGCGGGTCCTACAATGAGCAGTTCTTC. This translates into CASSSSGSYNEQFF.

The CDR3: CATSDLDRGAGNEQFF. Here the CDR3 DNA reads TGTGCCACCAGTGACTTGGACAGGGGGGCTGGCAATGAGCAGTTCTTC. J is TRBJ2-1 and V is TRBV24-1; 10 bases map to TRBD1. The germline gives CDR1 KGHDR, CDR2 SFDVKD. The CDR3 has 16 amino acids. Trimming at V came to 4 bases and at J to 6 bases, leaving 8 bases not matched to a gene.

The chain couples TRBV5-6 to TRBJ1-6, with D possibly matching TRBD1 (5 bases). The CDR3 length is 15 residues. Deletions cut 6 bases from V and 2 bases from J, with 12 bases between. The V gene's germline CDR1 is SGHDT and CDR2 YYEEEE. CDR3 coding DNA: TGTGCCAGCACGCTTTTGGACACCTATAATTCACCCCTCCACTTT. This codes for CASTLLDTYNSPLHF.

This sequence joins TRBV5-1 and TRBJ1-6, with 11 positions matching TRBD1. There are 15 residues in the CDR3. In germline, CDR1 is SGHRS, CDR2 YFSETQ. The trim removed 5 bases at V and 9 bases at J, leaving 7 bases unmatched. CDR3 nucleotide sequence: TGCGCCAGCAGGCCCGCCGGGACAGGGGGTTCACCCCTCCACTTT. It is translated as CASRPAGTGGSPLHF.

The chain has TRBV18 and TRBJ1-1; D remains ambiguous. Germline-derived CDR1 and CDR2 are KGHSH and LQKENI. V lost 3 bases to trimming and J lost 1 base, with 6 bases between them. The CDR3 is made up of 13 amino acids. CDR3 sequence reads: CASSPGKNTEAFF. Written as DNA, the CDR3 is TGTGCCAGCTCACCGGGCAAGAACACTGAAGCTTTCTTT.

The rearrangement joins TRBV18 to TRBJ1-5, with TRBD1 identical over 8 bases. V trimming: 8 bases; J trimming: 2 bases; junction bases outside the gene matches: 2. Germline CDR1 and CDR2: KGHSH and LQKENI. The CDR3 runs 13 residues. CDR3 nucleotides: TGTGCCAGCGGGGGACAGGGCAATCAGCCCCAGCATTTT. It encodes CASGGQGNQPQHF.